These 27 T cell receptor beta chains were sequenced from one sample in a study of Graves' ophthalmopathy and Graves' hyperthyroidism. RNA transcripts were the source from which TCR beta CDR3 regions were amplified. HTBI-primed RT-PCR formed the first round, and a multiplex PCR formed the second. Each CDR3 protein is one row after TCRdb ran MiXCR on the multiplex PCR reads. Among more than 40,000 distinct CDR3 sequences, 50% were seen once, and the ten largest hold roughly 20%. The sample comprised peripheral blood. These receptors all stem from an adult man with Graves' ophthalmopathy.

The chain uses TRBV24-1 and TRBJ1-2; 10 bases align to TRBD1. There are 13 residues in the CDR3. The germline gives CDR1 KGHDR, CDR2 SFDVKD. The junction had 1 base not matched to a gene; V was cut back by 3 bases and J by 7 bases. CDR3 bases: TGTGCCACCAGTGATGGGACAGGGGTTGGCTACACCTTC. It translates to CATSDGTGVGYTF.

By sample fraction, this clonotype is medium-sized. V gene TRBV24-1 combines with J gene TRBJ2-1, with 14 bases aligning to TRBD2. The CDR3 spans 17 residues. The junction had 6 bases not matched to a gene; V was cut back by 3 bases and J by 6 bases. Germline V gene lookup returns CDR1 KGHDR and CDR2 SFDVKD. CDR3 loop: CATSDPGLAGGRNEQFF. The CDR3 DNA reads TGTGCCACCAGTGATCCCGGACTAGCGGGGGGACGCAATGAGCAGTTCTTC.

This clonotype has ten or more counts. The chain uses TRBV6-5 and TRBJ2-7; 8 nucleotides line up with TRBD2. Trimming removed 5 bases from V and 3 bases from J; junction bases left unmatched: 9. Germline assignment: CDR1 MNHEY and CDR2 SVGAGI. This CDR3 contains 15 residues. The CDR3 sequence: CASSPPGLGGYEQYF. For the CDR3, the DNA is TGTGCCAGCAGTCCGCCGGGACTAGGGGGCTACGAGCAGTACTTC.

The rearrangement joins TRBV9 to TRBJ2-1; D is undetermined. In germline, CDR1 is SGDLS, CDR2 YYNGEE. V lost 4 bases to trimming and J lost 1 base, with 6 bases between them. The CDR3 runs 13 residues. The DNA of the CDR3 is TGTGCCAGCAGCATCGGGTCCTACAATGAGCAGTTCTTC. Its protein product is CASSIGSYNEQFF.

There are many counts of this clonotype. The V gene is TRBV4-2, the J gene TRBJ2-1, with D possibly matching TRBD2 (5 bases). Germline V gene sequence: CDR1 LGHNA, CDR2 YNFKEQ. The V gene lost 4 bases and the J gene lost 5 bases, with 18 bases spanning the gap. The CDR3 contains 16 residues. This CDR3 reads CASSLFFAGSHNEQFF. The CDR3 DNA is TGTGCCAGCAGCCTCTTCTTCGCGGGCAGCCACAATGAGCAGTTCTTC.

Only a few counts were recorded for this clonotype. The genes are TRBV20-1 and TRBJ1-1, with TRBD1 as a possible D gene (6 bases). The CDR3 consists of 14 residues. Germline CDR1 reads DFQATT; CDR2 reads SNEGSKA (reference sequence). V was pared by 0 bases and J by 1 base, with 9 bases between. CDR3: CSAREVTGNTEAFF. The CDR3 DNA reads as TGCAGTGCTAGAGAGGTGACAGGGAACACTGAAGCTTTCTTT.

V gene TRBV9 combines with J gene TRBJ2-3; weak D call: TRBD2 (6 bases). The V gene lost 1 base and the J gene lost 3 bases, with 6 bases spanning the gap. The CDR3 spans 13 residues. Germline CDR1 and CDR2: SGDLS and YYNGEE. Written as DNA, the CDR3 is TGTGCCAGCAGCGTAAGCGGGACAGATACGCAGTATTTT. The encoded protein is CASSVSGTDTQYF.

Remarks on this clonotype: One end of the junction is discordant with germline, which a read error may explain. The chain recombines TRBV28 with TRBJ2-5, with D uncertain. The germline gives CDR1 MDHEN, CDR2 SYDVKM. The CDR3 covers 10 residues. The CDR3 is CAGSSATQYF. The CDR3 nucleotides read TGTGCCGGCAGTTCCGCAACCCAGTACTTC.

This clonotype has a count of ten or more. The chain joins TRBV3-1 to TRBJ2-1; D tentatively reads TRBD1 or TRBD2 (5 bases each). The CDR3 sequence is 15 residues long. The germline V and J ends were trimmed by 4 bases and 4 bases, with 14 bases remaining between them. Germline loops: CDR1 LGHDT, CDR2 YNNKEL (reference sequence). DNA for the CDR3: TGTGCCAGCAGCCCCGGGGACCGAGATTACAATGAGCAGTTCTTC. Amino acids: CASSPGDRDYNEQFF.

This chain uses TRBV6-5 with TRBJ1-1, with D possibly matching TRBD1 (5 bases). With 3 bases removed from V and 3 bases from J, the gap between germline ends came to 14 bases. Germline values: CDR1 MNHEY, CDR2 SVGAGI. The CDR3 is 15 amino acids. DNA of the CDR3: TGTGCCAGCAGTTATTGGCAGGGAAGGGACACTGAAGCTTTCTTT. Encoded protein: CASSYWQGRDTEAFF.

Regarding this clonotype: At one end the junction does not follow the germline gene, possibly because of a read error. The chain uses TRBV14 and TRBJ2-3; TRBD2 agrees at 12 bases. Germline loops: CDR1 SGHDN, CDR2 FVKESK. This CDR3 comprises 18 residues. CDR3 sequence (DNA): TGTGCCAGCAGCCAAGAGACTAGCGGGAGAACGAGCTCCGGATACGTAGTATTT. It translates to CASSQETSGRTSSGYVVF.

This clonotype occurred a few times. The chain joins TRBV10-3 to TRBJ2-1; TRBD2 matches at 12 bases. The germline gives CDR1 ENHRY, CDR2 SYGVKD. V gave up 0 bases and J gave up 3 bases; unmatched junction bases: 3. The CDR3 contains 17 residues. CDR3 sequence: CAISESRLAGVYNEQFF. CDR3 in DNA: TGTGCCATCAGTGAGTCGCGACTAGCGGGAGTCTACAATGAGCAGTTCTTC.

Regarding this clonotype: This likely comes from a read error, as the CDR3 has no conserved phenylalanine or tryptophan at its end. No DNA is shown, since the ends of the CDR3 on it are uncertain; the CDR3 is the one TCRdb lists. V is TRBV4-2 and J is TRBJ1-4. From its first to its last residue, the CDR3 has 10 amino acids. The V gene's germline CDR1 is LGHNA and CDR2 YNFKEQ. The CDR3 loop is CASSQEVARS.

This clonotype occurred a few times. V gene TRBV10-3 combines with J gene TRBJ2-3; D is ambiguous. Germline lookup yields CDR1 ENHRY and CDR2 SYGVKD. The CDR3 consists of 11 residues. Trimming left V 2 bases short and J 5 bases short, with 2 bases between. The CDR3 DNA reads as TGTGCCATCAGTGAGAAAGATACGCAGTATTTT. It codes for CAISEKDTQYF.

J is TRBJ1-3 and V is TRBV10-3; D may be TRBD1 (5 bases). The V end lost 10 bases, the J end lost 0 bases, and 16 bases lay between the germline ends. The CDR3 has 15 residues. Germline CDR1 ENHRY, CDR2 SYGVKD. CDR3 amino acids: CATSPGGVSGNTIYF. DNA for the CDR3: TGTGCCACCTCCCCGGGGGGGGTCTCTGGAAACACCATATATTTT.

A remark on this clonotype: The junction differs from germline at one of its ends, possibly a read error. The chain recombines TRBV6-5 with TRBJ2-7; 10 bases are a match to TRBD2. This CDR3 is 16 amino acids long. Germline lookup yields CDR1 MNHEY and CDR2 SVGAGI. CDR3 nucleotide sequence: TGTGCCAGCAGTTACTCTACTAGCGGGAAGCCCTATGAGCATTACTTC. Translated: CASSYSTSGKPYEHYF.

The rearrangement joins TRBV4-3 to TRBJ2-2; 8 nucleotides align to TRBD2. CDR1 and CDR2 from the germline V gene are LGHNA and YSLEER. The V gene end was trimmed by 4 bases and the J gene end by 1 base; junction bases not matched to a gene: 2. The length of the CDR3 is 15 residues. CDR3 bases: TGCGCCAGCAGCCCACTAGCGGAGAACACCGGGGAGCTGTTTTTT. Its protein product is CASSPLAENTGELFF.

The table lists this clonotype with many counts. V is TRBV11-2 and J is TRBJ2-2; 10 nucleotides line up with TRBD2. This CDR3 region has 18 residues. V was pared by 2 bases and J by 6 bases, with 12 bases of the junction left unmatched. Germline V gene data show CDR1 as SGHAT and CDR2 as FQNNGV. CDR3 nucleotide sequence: TGTGCCAGCAGCTTAAGAATCCGCGGCGGGACTAGCGCCGGGGAGCTGTTTTTT. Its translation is CASSLRIRGGTSAGELFF.

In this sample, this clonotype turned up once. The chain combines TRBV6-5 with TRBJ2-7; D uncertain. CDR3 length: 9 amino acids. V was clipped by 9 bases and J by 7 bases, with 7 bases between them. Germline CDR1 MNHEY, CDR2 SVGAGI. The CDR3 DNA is TGTGCCAGGTTGAGTGAGCAGTACTTC. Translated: CARLSEQYF.

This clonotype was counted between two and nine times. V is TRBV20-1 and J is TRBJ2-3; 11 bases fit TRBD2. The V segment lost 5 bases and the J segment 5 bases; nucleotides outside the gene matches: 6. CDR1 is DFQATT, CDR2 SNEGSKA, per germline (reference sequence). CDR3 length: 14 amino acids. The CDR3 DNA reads TGCAGTGCTCGCCCGACTAGCGGGAAAGATACGCAGTATTTT. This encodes CSARPTSGKDTQYF.

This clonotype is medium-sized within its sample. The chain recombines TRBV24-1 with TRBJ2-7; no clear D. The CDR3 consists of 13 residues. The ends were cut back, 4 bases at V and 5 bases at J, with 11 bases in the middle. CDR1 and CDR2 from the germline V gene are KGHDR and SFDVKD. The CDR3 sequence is CATSDSGRNEQYF. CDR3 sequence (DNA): TGTGCCACCAGTGACTCGGGCAGGAACGAGCAGTACTTC.

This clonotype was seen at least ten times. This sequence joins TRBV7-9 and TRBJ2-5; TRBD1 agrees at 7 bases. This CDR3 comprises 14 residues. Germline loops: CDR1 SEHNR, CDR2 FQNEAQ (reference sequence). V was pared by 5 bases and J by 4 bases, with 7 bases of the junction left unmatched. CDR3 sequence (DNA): TGTGCCAGCAGCCTTGGACAGGCGACAGAGACCCAGTACTTC. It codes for CASSLGQATETQYF.

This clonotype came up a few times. CDR3 sequence reads: CAWSRGPGGYTF. The CDR3 nucleotides read TGTGCCTGGAGTCGGGGGCCTGGTGGCTACACCTTC. The gene calls are TRBV30 and TRBJ1-2, with D perhaps TRBD1 (6 bases). V was cut by 2 bases and J by 7 bases, with 11 bases left in between. Germline values: CDR1 GTSNPN, CDR2 SVGIG (reference sequence). The CDR3 totals 12 residues.

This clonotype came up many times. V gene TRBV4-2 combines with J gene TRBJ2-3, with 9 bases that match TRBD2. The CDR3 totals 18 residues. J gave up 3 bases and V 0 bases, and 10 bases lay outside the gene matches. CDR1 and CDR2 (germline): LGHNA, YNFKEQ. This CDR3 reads CASSQDPVAGDGTDTQYF. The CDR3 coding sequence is TGTGCCAGCAGCCAAGATCCGGTAGCGGGAGATGGGACAGATACGCAGTATTTT.

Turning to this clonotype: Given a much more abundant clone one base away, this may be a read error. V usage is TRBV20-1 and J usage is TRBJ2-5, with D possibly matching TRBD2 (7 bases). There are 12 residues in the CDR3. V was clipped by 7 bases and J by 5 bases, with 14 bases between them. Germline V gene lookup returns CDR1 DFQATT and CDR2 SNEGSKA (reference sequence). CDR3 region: CSVPRGGETQYF. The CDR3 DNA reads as TGCAGTGTTCCGAGGGGGGGGGAGACCCAGTACTTC.

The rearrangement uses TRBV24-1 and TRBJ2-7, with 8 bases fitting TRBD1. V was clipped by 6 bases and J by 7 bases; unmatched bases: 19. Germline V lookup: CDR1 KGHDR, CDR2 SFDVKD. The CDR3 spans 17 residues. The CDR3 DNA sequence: TGTGCCACCAGTCATGGACAGGGCTCGGGCACCCTGCAGGAGCAGTACTTC. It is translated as CATSHGQGSGTLQEQYF.

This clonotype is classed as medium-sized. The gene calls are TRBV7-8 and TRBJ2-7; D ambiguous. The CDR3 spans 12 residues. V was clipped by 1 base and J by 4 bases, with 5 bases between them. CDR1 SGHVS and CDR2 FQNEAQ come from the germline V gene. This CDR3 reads CASSLVRYEQYF. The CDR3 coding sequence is TGTGCCAGCAGCTTAGTCCGTTACGAGCAGTACTTC.